Listed here is a single T cell receptor (beta chain). Some clones are missing from TCRdb's copy, which holds only in-frame ones; the method was immunoSEQ multiplex PCR. The sample consists of some 1,400,000 clones, approximately 97% of them appearing once. The data were taken from a study of shared clonotypes between healthy human individuals. In germline, CDR1 is SQVTM, CDR2 ANQGSEA. V trimming: 7 bases; J trimming: 2 bases; junction bases outside the gene matches: 6. The CDR3 totals 13 residues. The chain links TRBV29-1 to TRBJ2-5; 8 bases match TRBD2. The receptor's source is a man aged 25-40 years in good health. The sample consisted of naive CD4+ T cells sorted from blood. Subset of the sample: CD45RA+ positively selected. CDR3 DNA sequence: TGCAGCGCCACCGGGGGGGATCAAGAGACCCAGTACTTC. Its translation: CSATGGDQETQYF.